Below are 20 T cell receptor beta chains sequenced from a single sample in a study of blood T cell repertoires in COVID-19 (dated by TCRdb to the early 2020s). Library method: the immunoSEQ multiplex PCR assay. TCRdb re-hosts the immuneACCESS table, in-frame sequences only. Its copies lack some clones; in the studies checked, an unresolved V gene accounts for under half of them, and the cause for the rest is not known. Here the sample has around 50,000 clones; around four fifths occur a single time. 5.8% of the sample comes from the top ten. Sample: PBMCs or T cells enriched from blood (not recorded which). These receptors came from a woman between 50 and 59 years old with acute COVID-19.

The chain couples TRBV28 to TRBJ1-1; D is unclear. In germline, CDR1 is MDHEN, CDR2 SYDVKM. The CDR3 contains 14 residues. Deletions cut 4 bases from V and 4 bases from J, with 13 bases between. The CDR3 DNA reads TGTGCCAGCAGTTGGGTAGTGAGAGGCACTGAAGCTTTCTTT. It specifies CASSWVVRGTEAFF.

This clone was counted a single time. The V call is TRBV5-1, the J call TRBJ2-1; 8 bases agree with TRBD2. The junction had 7 bases not matched to a gene; V was cut back by 0 bases and J by 5 bases. CDR1 SGHRS and CDR2 YFSETQ come from the germline V gene. This CDR3 is 16 amino acids long. CDR3 in amino acids: CASSLGSGGRNNEQFF. The CDR3 DNA sequence: TGCGCCAGCAGCTTGGGGAGCGGGGGAAGAAACAATGAGCAGTTCTTC.

This rearrangement joins TRBV19 to TRBJ1-5; D unclear. Germline-derived CDR1 and CDR2 are LNHDA and SQIVND (reference sequence). Trimming shortened V by 8 bases and J by 0 bases, and 14 bases separated the two germline ends. The length of the CDR3 is 15 residues. The CDR3 protein is CASSSIGSSNQPQHF. The CDR3 DNA reads TGTGCCAGTTCTTCGATCGGTTCTAGCAATCAGCCCCAGCATTTT.

The chain joins TRBV27 to TRBJ2-7; no clear D. This CDR3 spans 14 amino acids. With 4 bases removed from V and 0 bases from J, the gap between germline ends came to 10 bases. Germline loops: CDR1 MNHEY, CDR2 SMNVEV (reference sequence). The DNA for the CDR3 is TGTGCCAGCAGTTGGGCGAAAAGCTCCTACGAGCAGTACTTC. Its protein is CASSWAKSSYEQYF.

This clone was observed a handful of times. The V and J genes are TRBV5-1 and TRBJ1-6; D gene unclear. Between the trimmed V and J ends, which lost 1 base and 10 bases, there was a span of 12 bases. The CDR3 runs 14 residues. From germline, CDR1 is SGHRS and CDR2 YFSETQ. CDR3 nucleotides: TGCGCCAGCAGCTTGTCCCTCGGGATCTCACCCCTCCACTTT. This encodes CASSLSLGISPLHF.

V gene TRBV24-1 combines with J gene TRBJ1-2; a possible D gene is TRBD1 (6 bases). This CDR3 region has 13 residues. V lost 3 bases and J 6 bases, leaving 10 bases between the germline ends. CDR1 and CDR2 (germline): KGHDR, SFDVKD. The CDR3, as DNA: TGTGCCACCAGTGATACCCAGGGGAATGGCTACACCTTC. It codes for CATSDTQGNGYTF.

V is TRBV6-5 and J is TRBJ2-7; D is possibly TRBD1 (6 bases). Trimming cost V 4 bases and J 0 bases, with 13 bases left between them. Per germline, CDR1 MNHEY and CDR2 SVGAGI. The CDR3 has 15 amino acids. This CDR3 is CASSFTRQDSYEQYF. CDR3 bases: TGTGCCAGCAGTTTCACCCGACAGGACTCCTACGAGCAGTACTTC.

This chain links TRBV19 with TRBJ1-6; 8 positions match TRBD1. V lost 4 bases, J lost 8 bases, and 7 bases stayed unmatched. CDR1 is LNHDA, CDR2 SQIVND, per germline (reference sequence). The CDR3 contains 15 residues. Written as DNA, the CDR3 is TGTGCCAGTAGTACCCTGACAGGGGCGGATTCACCCCTCCACTTT. It specifies CASSTLTGADSPLHF.

The chain links TRBV19 to TRBJ2-5; 9 bases map to TRBD1. The CDR3 spans 15 residues. CDR1 is LNHDA and CDR2 is SQIVND in the germline V gene (reference sequence). V lost 1 base to trimming and J lost 4 bases; unmatched junction nucleotides: 4. The CDR3 nucleotides read TGTGCCAGTAGTATAGGAGGACAGGGGCGAGAGACCCAGTACTTC. Translated: CASSIGGQGRETQYF.

CDR3 sequence reads: CASSGSGDVQFF. Here the CDR3 DNA reads TGTGCCAGCAGCGGAAGCGGGGATGTGCAGTTCTTC. The rearrangement uses TRBV6-6 and TRBJ2-1; 7 bases match TRBD2. Losses at the gene ends were 6 bases for V and 12 bases for J; bases not matched to a gene: 8. Germline CDR1 and CDR2: MNHNY and SVGAGI (reference sequence). The CDR3 has 12 amino acids.

There are a few counts of this clone. The chain is built from TRBV28 and TRBJ1-5; D gene ambiguous. Trimming pared 7 bases from V and 3 bases from J, leaving 13 bases between. The CDR3 runs 14 residues. Germline V lookup: CDR1 MDHEN, CDR2 SYDVKM. The CDR3 coding sequence is TGTGCCAGCACTTTTCGAGATTACAATCAGCCCCAGCATTTT. Translated, it gives CASTFRDYNQPQHF.

This chain uses TRBV27 with TRBJ2-3; maybe TRBD1 (5 bases). The CDR3 is 13 residues long. V shed 6 bases and J shed 3 bases, with 10 bases lying between them. The germline gives CDR1 MNHEY, CDR2 SMNVEV (reference sequence). CDR3: CASRRQFTDTQYF. CDR3 DNA sequence: TGTGCCAGCAGACGACAGTTTACAGATACGCAGTATTTT.

This clone was observed a single time. The genes are TRBV13 and TRBJ1-1, with D perhaps TRBD1 (6 bases). Trimming took off 2 bases at V and 5 bases at J, with 12 bases between the two ends. This CDR3 region has 14 residues. Germline CDR1 is PRHDT and CDR2 is FYEKMQ (reference sequence). The CDR3 region is CASSLKGDITEAFF. CDR3 DNA: TGTGCCAGCAGCTTAAAGGGGGACATAACTGAAGCTTTCTTT.

The rearrangement links TRBV10-3 to TRBJ2-3; 14 nucleotides align to TRBD2. CDR1 and CDR2 from the germline V gene are ENHRY and SYGVKD. J gave up 6 bases and V 7 bases, and 6 bases lay outside the gene matches. The CDR3 is made up of 15 amino acids. The CDR3 loop reads CAITQTSGGADTQYF. The CDR3 bases are TGTGCCATCACCCAGACTAGCGGGGGGGCCGATACGCAGTATTTT.

V and J are TRBV28 and TRBJ2-1; 10 nucleotides match TRBD1. The V segment lost 5 bases and the J segment 6 bases; nucleotides outside the gene matches: 10. Germline V gene sequence: CDR1 MDHEN, CDR2 SYDVKM. The CDR3 is made up of 16 amino acids. This CDR3 reads CASSPAGQGVVNEQFF. The CDR3 DNA sequence: TGTGCCAGCAGTCCAGCCGGACAGGGGGTAGTCAATGAGCAGTTCTTC.

The chain links TRBV4-1 to TRBJ2-5, with D possibly matching TRBD2 (6 bases). The CDR3 loop spans 15 amino acids. The germline V gene encodes CDR1 MGHRA and CDR2 YSYEKL. The V gene lost 4 bases and the J gene lost 5 bases, with 17 bases spanning the gap. The DNA of the CDR3 is TGCGCCAGCAGCCCCCTTAGCGGTGTCGGGGAGACCCAGTACTTC. It yields the protein CASSPLSGVGETQYF.

The chain joins TRBV29-1 to TRBJ1-2, with D possibly matching TRBD1 (6 bases). Germline V gene lookup returns CDR1 SQVTM and CDR2 ANQGSEA. The CDR3 is 13 residues long. V was cut by 3 bases and J by 2 bases, with 10 bases left in between. CDR3 region: CSVEGGGNYGYTF. The CDR3 DNA is TGCAGCGTTGAGGGAGGGGGAAACTATGGCTACACCTTC.

V gene TRBV27 combines with J gene TRBJ1-5; D remains ambiguous. CDR1 and CDR2 (germline): MNHEY, SMNVEV (reference sequence). Trimming cost V 5 bases and J 4 bases, with 12 bases left between them. The length of the CDR3 is 14 residues. The CDR3: CASSPIRGNQPQHF. For the CDR3, the DNA is TGTGCCAGCAGTCCGATTCGGGGAAATCAGCCCCAGCATTTT.

This rearrangement joins TRBV6-5 to TRBJ2-3; D remains ambiguous. CDR1 MNHEY and CDR2 SVGAGI come from the germline V gene. There are 15 residues in the CDR3. V lost 2 bases and J 0 bases, leaving 9 bases between the germline ends. The CDR3 nucleotides are TGTGCCAGCAGTTACACACACGTTAGCACAGATACGCAGTATTTT. Protein sequence: CASSYTHVSTDTQYF.

This chain links TRBV5-4 with TRBJ1-6, with D perhaps matching TRBD1 (5 bases). Germline CDR1 SGHNT, CDR2 YYREEE (reference sequence). The CDR3 is made up of 14 amino acids. V was clipped by 6 bases and J by 8 bases, with 15 bases between them. The CDR3 here is CASKRQGLHSPLHF. In DNA, the CDR3 is TGTGCCAGCAAAAGGCAGGGATTACATTCACCCCTCCACTTT.